The 12 T cell receptor beta chains below all came from one sample that was sequenced in a study of CD8 T cells in Susac syndrome (dated by TCRdb to the late 2010s). To prepare the library, the immunoSEQ multiplex PCR assay was applied. RNA was extracted using the RNeasy kit, and roughly 0.45 to 1 ug of the RNA was reverse transcribed with random hexamers. Using fastp at Q25 and MiXCR, TCRdb reprocessed the public reads and kept productive beta chains. Rows merge per CDR3 protein into single entries with the most common DNA and genes. This sample lists 65,000 to 95,000 distinct CDR3 sequences; 85% to 95% were detected once. Less than 0.95% of the sample is taken by the ten largest. Sequenced material: CD8+ T cells from PBMCs. These receptors came from a human donor with Susac syndrome.

The rearrangement links TRBV6-4 to TRBJ2-2; D ambiguous. CDR3 size: 13 residues. Germline CDR1 reads MRHNA; CDR2 reads SNTAGT. With 4 bases removed from V and 7 bases from J, the gap between germline ends came to 10 bases. CDR3 sequence reads: CASSGASNGELFF. The CDR3 coding sequence is TGTGCCAGCAGTGGAGCGTCTAACGGGGAGCTGTTTTTT.

The chain links TRBV5-6 to TRBJ2-1; 7 nucleotides match TRBD1. J was trimmed by 7 bases and V by 4 bases; bases with no gene match: 8. Germline loops: CDR1 SGHDT, CDR2 YYEEEE. The CDR3 sequence is 14 residues long. The CDR3 nucleotides read TGTGCCAGCAGCCGACAGGGTGTTATGAATGAGCAGTTCTTC. Its translation: CASSRQGVMNEQFF.

The chain carries TRBV4-2 and TRBJ2-5; no clear D gene. CDR1 is LGHNA, CDR2 YNFKEQ, per germline. V lost 1 base to trimming and J lost 4 bases, with 13 bases between them. The CDR3 runs 15 residues. The CDR3 sequence is CASSQVLSWGETQYF. The DNA for the CDR3 is TGTGCCAGCAGCCAAGTGTTGTCCTGGGGAGAGACCCAGTACTTC.

This rearrangement joins TRBV4-1 to TRBJ2-3; 9 bases fit TRBD1. This CDR3 is built from 15 residues. The germline V gene encodes CDR1 MGHRA and CDR2 YSYEKL. The V segment lost 4 bases and the J segment 3 bases; nucleotides outside the gene matches: 5. The CDR3, as DNA: TGCGCCAGCAGCCTGACCGGGACAGGGACAGATACGCAGTATTTT. Translation gives CASSLTGTGTDTQYF.

V and J are TRBV2 and TRBJ2-7; possible D gene TRBD1, 5 bases. The CDR3 covers 13 residues. CDR1 and CDR2 (germline): SNHLY, FYNNEI. Deletions cut 10 bases from V and 4 bases from J, with 17 bases between. The CDR3: CATRVGPGYEQYF. The DNA for the CDR3 is TGTGCCACCAGGGTTGGGCCCGGGTACGAGCAGTACTTC.

The chain links TRBV5-1 to TRBJ2-7; D gene unclear. The germline gives CDR1 SGHRS, CDR2 YFSETQ. V lost 4 bases to trimming and J lost 4 bases, with 9 bases between them. The CDR3 consists of 12 residues. The CDR3 DNA sequence: TGCGCCAGCAGCACCGGACCATACGAGCAGTACTTC. Its translation is CASSTGPYEQYF.

CDR3 protein: CAWSEVGGVNEQFF. CDR3 DNA sequence: TGTGCCTGGTCTGAAGTGGGAGGAGTAAATGAGCAGTTCTTC. The V call is TRBV30, the J call TRBJ2-1, with TRBD2 as a possible D gene (6 bases). The ends were cut back, 5 bases at V and 7 bases at J, with 18 bases in the middle. CDR1 GTSNPN and CDR2 SVGIG come from the germline V gene (reference sequence). The CDR3 sequence is 14 residues long.

V usage is TRBV27 and J usage is TRBJ1-2, with D possibly TRBD1 on 6 matching bases. Trimming removed 0 bases from V and 6 bases from J, with 17 bases in between. The CDR3 is made up of 16 amino acids. Germline CDR1 is MNHEY and CDR2 is SMNVEV (reference sequence). The CDR3 spells CASSLSPTGVPDGYTF. The CDR3 coding sequence is TGTGCCAGCAGTTTATCACCGACAGGCGTCCCCGATGGCTACACCTTC.

The chain is built from TRBV30 and TRBJ2-7, with TRBD2 as a possible D gene (6 bases). The ends were cut back, 0 bases at V and 2 bases at J, with 11 bases in the middle. This CDR3 has 14 residues. In germline, CDR1 is GTSNPN, CDR2 SVGIG (reference sequence). CDR3 DNA sequence: TGTGCCTGGAGTGTAATAGGGGAGGCCTACGAGCAGTACTTC. It codes for CAWSVIGEAYEQYF. The full variable domain, completed using reference TRBV30 and TRBJ2-7, is SQTIHQWPATLVQPVGSPLSLECTVEGTSNPNLYWYRQAAGRGLQLLFYSVGIGQISSEVPQNLSASRPQDRQFILSSKKLLLSDSGFYLCAWSVIGEAYEQYFGPGTRLTVT.

The V call is TRBV7-9, the J call TRBJ1-4, with TRBD1 matching 7 bases. The junction had 1 base not matched to a gene; V was cut back by 8 bases and J by 4 bases. This CDR3 contains 12 residues. Per the germline V gene, CDR1 is SEHNR and CDR2 is FQNEAQ (reference sequence). The CDR3 here is CASAGGNEKLFF. The CDR3 DNA reads TGTGCCAGCGCAGGGGGTAATGAAAAACTGTTTTTT.

The genes are TRBV30 and TRBJ1-1, with D perhaps matching TRBD1 (6 bases). Trimming left V 0 bases short and J 13 bases short, with 15 bases between. Germline CDR1 reads GTSNPN; CDR2 reads SVGIG (reference sequence). The CDR3 loop spans 12 amino acids. CDR3 protein: CAWSVSSQGDFF. The CDR3 DNA sequence: TGTGCCTGGAGTGTATCTTCACAGGGTGATTTCTTT.

The chain carries TRBV15 and TRBJ2-5; D is possibly TRBD2 (5 bases). V lost 7 bases and J lost 5, with 17 bases in between. The CDR3 is made up of 14 amino acids. Germline loops: CDR1 LNHNV, CDR2 YYDKDF (reference sequence). CDR3 coding DNA: TGTGCCACCAATGAGTGGGAGTTAGACGAGACCCAGTACTTC. It encodes CATNEWELDETQYF.